The source of this T cell receptor beta chain is a study of cytomegalovirus exposure and HLA in healthy donors. Sequenced by immunoSEQ multiplex PCR; TCRdb stores in-frame clones only, minus some. The table lists roughly 130,000 clones, roughly 89% of them singletons. Study-wide points: 150 to 200 TCR beta chains were listed as cytomegalovirus-associated.

Germline V lookup: CDR1 SGHRS, CDR2 YFSETQ. The length of the CDR3 is 14 residues. Trimming cost V 0 bases and J 1 base, with 7 bases left between them. About this clone: Its antigen is undetermined.

The receptor's source is a man aged 30 to 39 in good health and CMV-seronegative. V gene TRBV5-1 combines with J gene TRBJ1-1; unclear D gene. The sequenced material came from PBMCs. The CDR3 sequence: CASSLAVQNTEAFF. DNA of the CDR3: TGCGCCAGCAGCTTGGCCGTACAGAACACTGAAGCTTTCTTT.